Listed below are T cell receptor beta chains from one sample, sequenced in a study of T cells in Graves' hyperthyroidism and ophthalmopathy. In TCRdb, the multiplex PCR reads were re-called with MiXCR into one record per CDR3 protein. The sample holds a few hundred thousand distinct CDR3 sequences, 15% to 17% seen once. Sequencing was done on a sample of blood. These receptors originate from a woman aged 25-40 years with Graves' hyperthyroidism. Each CDR3 is given with its conserved first and last residue.

v_call: TRBV29-1
j_call: TRBJ2-3
cdr3_length: 16
cdr3_aa: CSVEDGVGEWTDTQYF

v_call: TRBV11-2
j_call: TRBJ1-1
cdr3_length: 14
cdr3_aa: CASIQTGGAAEAFF

v_call: TRBV6-1
j_call: TRBJ2-7
cdr3_length: 14
cdr3_aa: CASSVSGTTYEQYF

v_call: TRBV4-2
j_call: TRBJ2-7
cdr3_length: 15
cdr3_aa: CASSQSLRTSYEQYF

v_call: TRBV27
j_call: TRBJ2-2
cdr3_length: 15
cdr3_aa: CASSLTSGSAGELFF

v_call: TRBV7-2
j_call: TRBJ2-3
cdr3_length: 17
cdr3_aa: CASSLEAWDGPPDTQYF

v_call: TRBV29-1
j_call: TRBJ2-7
cdr3_length: 14
cdr3_aa: CSVVTGGFPYEQYF

v_call: TRBV20-1
j_call: TRBJ2-7
cdr3_length: 13
cdr3_aa: CSANGGISYEQYF

v_call: TRBV3-1
j_call: TRBJ1-2
cdr3_length: 14
cdr3_aa: CASSQNRDSYGYTF

v_call: TRBV5-1
j_call: TRBJ2-1
cdr3_length: 16
cdr3_aa: CASSSGVLAGVGEQFF

v_call: TRBV15
j_call: TRBJ2-5
cdr3_length: 16
cdr3_aa: CATSRVYASGKETQYF

v_call: TRBV20-1
j_call: TRBJ2-7
cdr3_length: 15
cdr3_aa: CSASDPQGGNYEQYF

v_call: TRBV5-1
j_call: TRBJ2-2
cdr3_length: 15
cdr3_aa: CASSLTGRESGELFF

v_call: TRBV7-9
j_call: TRBJ1-1
cdr3_length: 14
cdr3_aa: CASSLAFGFPEAFF